Given below is one T cell receptor (beta chain) in context. This clone's antigen is unknown. No much larger clone is present one base from it, and per-base qualities are unavailable. The germline V and J ends show losses of 0 bases and 0 bases respectively, and no gene match explains 5 bases of the junction. Sequences SGDLS (CDR1) and YYNGEE (CDR2) are obtained from the germline V gene. From the cysteine up to the phenylalanine, the CDR3 has a length of 16 residues. Only the CDR3 portion is preserved as DNA: 48 bases, with reading frame beginning at the first base. This entry belongs to a study of blood T cell repertoires in COVID-19 (dated by TCRdb to 2020 to 2022). For the wider study: Collaborator samples came from the United States, Italy and Spain and covered acute and convalescent phases of COVID-19. The prospective study material was composed of cDNA or gDNA derived from T cells, B-cell-depleted T cells, or PBMCs. Deeply sampled blood TCRbeta repertoires from subjects exposed to, actively infected with, or recovered from COVID-19 were included in the dataset. The repertoires were released in a freely available public database meant as a resource for research on the immune response to SARS-CoV-2. Samples came from the ongoing ImmuneRACE study (first 160 participants) plus 1,254 subjects from 6 global collaborators. Sample metadata almost always included a de-identified subject ID, COVID-19 status, age in years and sex. Where available, HLA class I and class II types were taken from metadata supplied by the sample provider and were not determined by assay-based typing. Broad study findings and their caveats: How much clinical and demographic metadata was included differed by source and by participant, and the metadata was provided uncurated.

Samples from volunteer blood donors who had recovered from COVID-19 were contributed by a second Seattle source. The collaborating institutions used their own protocols to collect whole blood in K2EDTA tubes. For TCRbeta analysis, collaborator samples were shipped as frozen whole blood, as isolated PBMCs, or as DNA extracted from either sample type. TCRbeta CDR3 regions were amplified from genomic DNA by means of the immunoSEQ Assay, a bias-controlled multiplex PCR. In the paper's pipeline: Nucleated cell counts per sample were estimated from amplification of reference gene primers within the assay. To quantify the absolute abundance of each unique TCRbeta CDR3 rearrangement, sequence reads were collapsed and filtered. For each sample, productive Simpson clonality was calculated as the square root of Simpson's diversity index over productive rearrangements. TCRdb limited this immuneACCESS table to in-frame rearrangements with V and J called. A share of clones is missing; checked studies link under half to unresolved V genes, and the rest is unexplained. The V and J calls and the clone size are those of that table, but D and trimming were determined from the DNA. For this sample the table gives about 260,000 clones, of which roughly nine tenths were detected only once. Over 7.5% of the sample is in the top ten clones.

This receptor chain uses TRBV9 and TRBJ2-5; TRBD2 aligns with 7 central bases. Material: peripheral blood. The receptor was derived from a man aged 40-55 years who had recovered from COVID-19. The encoded CDR3 is CASSVASGEYQETQYF. DNA sequence: TGTGCCAGCAGCGTAGCTAGCGGAGAATACCAAGAGACCCAGTACTTC.